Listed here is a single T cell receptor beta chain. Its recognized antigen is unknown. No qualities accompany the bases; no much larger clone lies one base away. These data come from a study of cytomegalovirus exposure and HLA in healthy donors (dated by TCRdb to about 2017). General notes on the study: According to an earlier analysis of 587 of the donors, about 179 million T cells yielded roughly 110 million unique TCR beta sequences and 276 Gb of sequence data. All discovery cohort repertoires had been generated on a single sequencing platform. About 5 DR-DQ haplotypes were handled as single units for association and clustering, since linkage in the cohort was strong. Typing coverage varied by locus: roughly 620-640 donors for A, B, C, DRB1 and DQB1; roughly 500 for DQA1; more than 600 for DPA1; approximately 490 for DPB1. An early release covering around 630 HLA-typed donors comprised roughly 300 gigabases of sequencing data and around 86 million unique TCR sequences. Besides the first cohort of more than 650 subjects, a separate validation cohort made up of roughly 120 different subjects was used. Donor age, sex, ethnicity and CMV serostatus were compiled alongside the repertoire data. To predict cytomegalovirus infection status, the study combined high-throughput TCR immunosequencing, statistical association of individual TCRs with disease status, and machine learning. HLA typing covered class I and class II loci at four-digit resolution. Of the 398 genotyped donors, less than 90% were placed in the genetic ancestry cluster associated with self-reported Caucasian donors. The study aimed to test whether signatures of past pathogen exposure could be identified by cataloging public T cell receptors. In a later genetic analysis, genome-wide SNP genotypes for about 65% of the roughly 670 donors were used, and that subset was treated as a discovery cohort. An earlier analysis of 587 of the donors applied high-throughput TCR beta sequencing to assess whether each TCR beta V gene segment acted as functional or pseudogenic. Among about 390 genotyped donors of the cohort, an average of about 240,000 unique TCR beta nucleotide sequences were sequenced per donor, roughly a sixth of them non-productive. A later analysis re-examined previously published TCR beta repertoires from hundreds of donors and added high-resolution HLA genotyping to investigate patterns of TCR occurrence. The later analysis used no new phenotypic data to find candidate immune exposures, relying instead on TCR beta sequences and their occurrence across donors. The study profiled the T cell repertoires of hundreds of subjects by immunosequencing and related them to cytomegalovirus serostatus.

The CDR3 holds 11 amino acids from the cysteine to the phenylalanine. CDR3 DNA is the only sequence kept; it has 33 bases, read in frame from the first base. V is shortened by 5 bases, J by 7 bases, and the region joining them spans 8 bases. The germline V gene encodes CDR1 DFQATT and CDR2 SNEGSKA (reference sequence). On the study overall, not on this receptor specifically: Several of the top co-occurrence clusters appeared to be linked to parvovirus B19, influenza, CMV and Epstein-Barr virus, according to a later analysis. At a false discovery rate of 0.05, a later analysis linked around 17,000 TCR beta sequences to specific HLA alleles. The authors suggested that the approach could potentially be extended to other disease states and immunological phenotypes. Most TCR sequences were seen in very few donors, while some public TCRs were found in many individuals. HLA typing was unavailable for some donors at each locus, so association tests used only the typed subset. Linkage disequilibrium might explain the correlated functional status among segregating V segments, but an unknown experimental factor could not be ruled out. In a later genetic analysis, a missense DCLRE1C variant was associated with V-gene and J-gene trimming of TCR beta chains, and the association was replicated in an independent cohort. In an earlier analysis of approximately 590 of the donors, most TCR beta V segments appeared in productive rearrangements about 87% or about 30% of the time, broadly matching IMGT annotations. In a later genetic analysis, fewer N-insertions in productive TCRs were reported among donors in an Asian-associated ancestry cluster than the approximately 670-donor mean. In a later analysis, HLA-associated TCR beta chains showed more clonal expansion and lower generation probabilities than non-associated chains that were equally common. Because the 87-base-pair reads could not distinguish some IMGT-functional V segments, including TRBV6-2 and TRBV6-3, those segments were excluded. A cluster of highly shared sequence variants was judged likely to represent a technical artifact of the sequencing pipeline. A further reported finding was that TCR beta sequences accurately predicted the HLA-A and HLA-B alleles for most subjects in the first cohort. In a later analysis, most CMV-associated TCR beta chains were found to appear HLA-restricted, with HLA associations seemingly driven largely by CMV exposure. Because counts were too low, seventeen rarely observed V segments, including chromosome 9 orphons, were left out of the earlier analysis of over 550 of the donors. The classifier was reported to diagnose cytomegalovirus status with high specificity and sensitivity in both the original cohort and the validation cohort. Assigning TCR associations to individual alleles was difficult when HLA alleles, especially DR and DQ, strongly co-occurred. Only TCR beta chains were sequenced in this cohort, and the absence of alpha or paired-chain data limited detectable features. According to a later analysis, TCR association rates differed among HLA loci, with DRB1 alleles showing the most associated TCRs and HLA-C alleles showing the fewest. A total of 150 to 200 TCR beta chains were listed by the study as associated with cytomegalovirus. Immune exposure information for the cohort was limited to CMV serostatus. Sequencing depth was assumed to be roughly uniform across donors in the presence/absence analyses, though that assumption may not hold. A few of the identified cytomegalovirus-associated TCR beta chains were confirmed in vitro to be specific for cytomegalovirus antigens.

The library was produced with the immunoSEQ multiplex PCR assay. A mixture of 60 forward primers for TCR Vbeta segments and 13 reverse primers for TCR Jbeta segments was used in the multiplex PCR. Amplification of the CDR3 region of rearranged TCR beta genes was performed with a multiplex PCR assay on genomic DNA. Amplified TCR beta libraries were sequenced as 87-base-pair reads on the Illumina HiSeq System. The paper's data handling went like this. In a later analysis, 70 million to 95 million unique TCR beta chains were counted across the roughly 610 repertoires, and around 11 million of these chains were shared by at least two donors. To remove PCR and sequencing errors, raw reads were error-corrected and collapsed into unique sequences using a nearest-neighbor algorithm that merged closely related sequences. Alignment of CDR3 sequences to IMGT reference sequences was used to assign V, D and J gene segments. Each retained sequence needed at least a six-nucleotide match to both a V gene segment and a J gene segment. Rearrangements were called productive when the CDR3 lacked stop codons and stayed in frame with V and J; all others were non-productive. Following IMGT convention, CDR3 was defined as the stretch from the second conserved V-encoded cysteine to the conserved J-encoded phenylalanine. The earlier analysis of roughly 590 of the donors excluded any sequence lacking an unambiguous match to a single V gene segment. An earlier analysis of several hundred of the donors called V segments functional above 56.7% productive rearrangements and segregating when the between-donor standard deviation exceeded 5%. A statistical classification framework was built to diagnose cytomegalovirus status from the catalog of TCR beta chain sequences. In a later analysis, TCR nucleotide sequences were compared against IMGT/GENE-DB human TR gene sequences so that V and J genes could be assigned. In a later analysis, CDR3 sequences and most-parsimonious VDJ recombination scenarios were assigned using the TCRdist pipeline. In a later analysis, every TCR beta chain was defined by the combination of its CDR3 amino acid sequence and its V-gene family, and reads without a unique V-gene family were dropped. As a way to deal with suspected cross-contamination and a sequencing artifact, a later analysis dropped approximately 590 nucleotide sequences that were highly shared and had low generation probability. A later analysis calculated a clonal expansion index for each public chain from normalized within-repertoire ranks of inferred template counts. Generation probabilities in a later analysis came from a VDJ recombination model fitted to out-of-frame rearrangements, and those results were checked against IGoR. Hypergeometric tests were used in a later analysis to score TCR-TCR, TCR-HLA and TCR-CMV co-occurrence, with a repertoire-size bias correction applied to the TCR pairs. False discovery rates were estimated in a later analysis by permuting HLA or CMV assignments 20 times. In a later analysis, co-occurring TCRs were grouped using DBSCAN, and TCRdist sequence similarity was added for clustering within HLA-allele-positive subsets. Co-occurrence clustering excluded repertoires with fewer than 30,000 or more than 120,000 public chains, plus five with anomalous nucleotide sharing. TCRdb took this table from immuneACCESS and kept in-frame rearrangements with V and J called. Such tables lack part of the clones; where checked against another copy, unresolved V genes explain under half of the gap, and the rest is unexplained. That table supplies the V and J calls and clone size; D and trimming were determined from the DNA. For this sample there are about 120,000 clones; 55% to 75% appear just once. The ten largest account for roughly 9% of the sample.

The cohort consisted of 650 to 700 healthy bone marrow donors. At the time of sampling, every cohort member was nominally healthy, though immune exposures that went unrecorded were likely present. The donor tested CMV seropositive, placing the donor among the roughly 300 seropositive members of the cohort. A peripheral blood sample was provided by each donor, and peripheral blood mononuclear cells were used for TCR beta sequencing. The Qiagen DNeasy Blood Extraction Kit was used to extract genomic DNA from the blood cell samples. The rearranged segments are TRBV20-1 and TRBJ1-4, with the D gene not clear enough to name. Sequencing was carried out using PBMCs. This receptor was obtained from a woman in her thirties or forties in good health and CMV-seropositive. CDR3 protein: CSAFTGEKLFF. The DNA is TGCAGTGCTTTTACGGGTGAAAAACTGTTTTTT.